The rows below give T cell receptor beta chains drawn from one sample of a study of T cells in Graves' hyperthyroidism and ophthalmopathy. Each CDR3 protein is one row after TCRdb ran MiXCR on the multiplex PCR reads. The sample yields 500,000 to 700,000 distinct CDR3 sequences, 16% seen once. Sequencing was done on a sample of blood. These receptors came from a woman aged 18-29 years with Graves' hyperthyroidism. Both conserved end residues are part of each CDR3. The D gene is left open where the match is weak. For some rows the clone size is stated as once, few or many, or as a class when expanded; others skip it.

d_call: -
j_call: TRBJ2-5
clone_size: -
cdr3_length: 16
v_call: TRBV14
cdr3_aa: CASSQDNRRSRVTQYF
cdr3_nt: TGTGCCAGCAGCCAAGATAACCGAAGGAGCCGGGTGACCCAGTACTTC

d_call: TRBD2
j_call: TRBJ2-1
clone_size: -
cdr3_length: 16
v_call: TRBV12-3/TRBV12-4
cdr3_aa: CASSSPTSGRVYEQFF
cdr3_nt: TGTGCCAGCAGTTCACCCACTAGCGGGAGAGTATATGAGCAGTTCTTC

d_call: TRBD1
j_call: TRBJ2-7
clone_size: many
cdr3_length: 15
v_call: TRBV7-2
cdr3_aa: CASSPWTGGAYEQYF
cdr3_nt: TGTGCCAGCAGCCCGTGGACAGGGGGCGCATACGAGCAGTACTTC

d_call: TRBD2
j_call: TRBJ2-1
clone_size: many
cdr3_length: 13
v_call: TRBV20-1
cdr3_aa: CSARVPREFEQFF
cdr3_nt: TGCAGTGCTAGAGTTCCGCGGGAGTTCGAGCAGTTCTTC

d_call: -
j_call: TRBJ1-5
clone_size: many
cdr3_length: 16
v_call: TRBV28
cdr3_aa: CASSLSTWGSGQPQHF
cdr3_nt: TGTGCCAGCAGTTTATCAACATGGGGTTCTGGTCAGCCCCAGCATTTT

d_call: -
j_call: TRBJ1-3
clone_size: few
cdr3_length: 17
v_call: TRBV6-1
cdr3_aa: CASSEDPRRGSGNTIYF
cdr3_nt: TGTGCCAGCAGTGAAGACCCTCGCAGGGGCTCTGGAAACACCATATATTTT

d_call: -
j_call: TRBJ2-3
clone_size: few
cdr3_length: 15
v_call: TRBV6-4
cdr3_aa: CASSRDGSLTDTQYF
cdr3_nt: TGTGCCAGCAGTCGAGACGGAAGCCTCACAGATACGCAGTATTTT

d_call: TRBD2
j_call: TRBJ2-3
clone_size: many
cdr3_length: 15
v_call: TRBV12-3/TRBV12-4
cdr3_aa: CASSPSGRVADTQYF
cdr3_nt: TGTGCCAGCAGTCCCAGCGGGAGGGTAGCAGATACGCAGTATTTT

d_call: -
j_call: TRBJ1-3
clone_size: many
cdr3_length: 13
v_call: TRBV3-1
cdr3_aa: CASGGDSGNTIYF
cdr3_nt: TGTGCCAGCGGGGGAGATTCTGGAAACACCATATATTTT

d_call: -
j_call: TRBJ1-2
clone_size: few
cdr3_length: 13
v_call: TRBV25-1
cdr3_aa: CASSEYQGYGYTF
cdr3_nt: TGTGCCAGCAGTGAATATCAGGGCTATGGCTACACCTTC

d_call: TRBD1
j_call: TRBJ2-5
clone_size: many
cdr3_length: 13
v_call: TRBV11-3
cdr3_aa: CASGGRGLETQYF
cdr3_nt: TGTGCCAGCGGGGGCAGGGGGCTAGAGACCCAGTACTTC

d_call: -
j_call: TRBJ1-5
clone_size: few
cdr3_length: 14
v_call: TRBV30
cdr3_aa: CAWSVQKTHQPQHF
cdr3_nt: TGTGCCTGGAGTGTACAGAAAACACATCAGCCCCAGCATTTT

d_call: -
j_call: TRBJ2-1
clone_size: many
cdr3_length: 13
v_call: TRBV5-1
cdr3_aa: CASSLVRVNEQFF
cdr3_nt: TGCGCCAGCAGCTTGGTTAGGGTCAATGAGCAGTTCTTC

d_call: TRBD1
j_call: TRBJ2-1
clone_size: -
cdr3_length: 13
v_call: TRBV18
cdr3_aa: CAGTGTGVHEQFF
cdr3_nt: TGTGCCGGGACCGGGACAGGGGTCCACGAGCAGTTCTTC

d_call: -
j_call: TRBJ1-1
clone_size: -
cdr3_length: 15
v_call: TRBV30
cdr3_aa: CAWTRLGQASTEAFF
cdr3_nt: TGTGCCTGGACCCGATTGGGGCAGGCGAGTACTGAAGCTTTCTTT

d_call: -
j_call: TRBJ2-1
clone_size: few
cdr3_length: 13
v_call: TRBV12-3/TRBV12-4
cdr3_aa: CASSFGDYNEQFF
cdr3_nt: TGTGCCAGCAGTTTCGGGGACTACAATGAGCAGTTCTTC

d_call: -
j_call: TRBJ2-7
clone_size: many
cdr3_length: 15
v_call: TRBV7-2
cdr3_aa: CASSLALGSSYEQYF
cdr3_nt: TGTGCCAGCAGCTTAGCGCTGGGTTCTTCCTACGAGCAGTACTTC

d_call: TRBD2
j_call: TRBJ2-1
clone_size: many
cdr3_length: 15
v_call: TRBV6-1
cdr3_aa: CASSERTSGYNEQFF
cdr3_nt: TGTGCCAGCAGTGAAAGGACTAGTGGGTACAATGAGCAGTTCTTC

d_call: TRBD2
j_call: TRBJ2-1
clone_size: many
cdr3_length: 18
v_call: TRBV7-2
cdr3_aa: CASSLARGLANRQNEQFF
cdr3_nt: TGTGCCAGCAGCTTAGCCCGGGGACTAGCAAATAGGCAAAATGAGCAGTTCTTC

d_call: TRBD1
j_call: TRBJ2-3
clone_size: many
cdr3_length: 14
v_call: TRBV29-1
cdr3_aa: CSVQQGVRTDTQYF
cdr3_nt: TGCAGCGTACAACAGGGGGTCCGCACAGATACGCAGTATTTT

d_call: -
j_call: TRBJ1-1
clone_size: -
cdr3_length: 16
v_call: TRBV5-6
cdr3_aa: CASSLVPGPQTAEAFF
cdr3_nt: TGTGCCAGCAGCTTGGTCCCGGGACCCCAAACGGCAGAAGCTTTCTTT

d_call: -
j_call: TRBJ1-6
clone_size: few
cdr3_length: 17
v_call: TRBV10-3
cdr3_aa: CAISESIFTGSNSPLHF
cdr3_nt: TGTGCCATCAGTGAGTCGATCTTCACAGGGTCTAATTCACCCCTCCACTTT

d_call: -
j_call: TRBJ2-5
clone_size: many
cdr3_length: 14
v_call: TRBV7-2
cdr3_aa: CASSFGGAAETQYF
cdr3_nt: TGTGCCAGCAGCTTCGGGGGTGCGGCAGAGACCCAGTACTTC

d_call: -
j_call: TRBJ2-7
clone_size: -
cdr3_length: 15
v_call: TRBV6-2/TRBV6-3
cdr3_aa: CASSYSRVSGAEQYF
cdr3_nt: TGTGCCAGCAGTTACTCGAGGGTTAGCGGAGCCGAGCAGTACTTC

d_call: TRBD1
j_call: TRBJ2-3
clone_size: many
cdr3_length: 14
v_call: TRBV11-3
cdr3_aa: CASRDPGGADTQYF
cdr3_nt: TGTGCCAGCAGGGACCCAGGGGGCGCAGATACGCAGTATTTT

d_call: -
j_call: TRBJ1-2
clone_size: -
cdr3_length: 15
v_call: TRBV28
cdr3_aa: CASSLVRGVGYGYTF
cdr3_nt: TGTGCCAGCAGTTTGGTGAGGGGGGTCGGCTATGGCTACACCTTC

d_call: TRBD1
j_call: TRBJ1-5
clone_size: many
cdr3_length: 16
v_call: TRBV19
cdr3_aa: CASSYGQGARDQPQHF
cdr3_nt: TGTGCCAGTAGTTATGGACAGGGGGCAAGGGATCAGCCCCAGCATTTT

d_call: -
j_call: TRBJ1-3
clone_size: -
cdr3_length: 13
v_call: TRBV2
cdr3_aa: CASRRADGNTIYF
cdr3_nt: TGTGCCAGCAGGAGGGCTGACGGAAACACCATATATTTT

d_call: -
j_call: TRBJ1-2
clone_size: -
cdr3_length: 14
v_call: TRBV20-1
cdr3_aa: CSARESTGYYDYTF
cdr3_nt: TGCAGTGCTCGGGAATCGACAGGTTACTATGACTACACCTTC

d_call: -
j_call: TRBJ2-1
clone_size: many
cdr3_length: 15
v_call: TRBV7-3
cdr3_aa: CASSPPGRSSHEQFF
cdr3_nt: TGTGCCAGCAGCCCTCCCGGACGGTCATCCCATGAGCAGTTCTTC

d_call: -
j_call: TRBJ1-5
clone_size: -
cdr3_length: 13
v_call: TRBV9
cdr3_aa: CASSASLNQPQHF
cdr3_nt: TGTGCCAGCAGCGCGAGCCTAAATCAGCCCCAGCATTTT

d_call: -
j_call: TRBJ2-2
clone_size: many
cdr3_length: 18
v_call: TRBV2
cdr3_aa: CASSFLGLQVANTGELFF
cdr3_nt: TGTGCCAGCAGTTTCTTGGGCCTTCAGGTCGCGAACACCGGGGAGCTGTTTTTT

d_call: -
j_call: TRBJ2-1
clone_size: -
cdr3_length: 14
v_call: TRBV20-1
cdr3_aa: CSARDGGPVNEQFF
cdr3_nt: TGCAGTGCTAGGGACGGGGGGCCTGTAAATGAGCAGTTCTTC

d_call: TRBD2
j_call: TRBJ2-2
clone_size: many
cdr3_length: 20
v_call: TRBV3-1
cdr3_aa: CASSPSPGLAVGGGTGELFF
cdr3_nt: TGTGCCAGCAGCCCCAGCCCGGGACTAGCGGTAGGCGGGGGCACCGGGGAGCTGTTTTTT

d_call: TRBD2
j_call: TRBJ2-2
clone_size: -
cdr3_length: 17
v_call: TRBV11-3
cdr3_aa: CASSPLASGSNTGELFF
cdr3_nt: TGTGCCAGCAGCCCACTCGCTAGCGGGAGTAACACCGGGGAGCTGTTTTTT

d_call: -
j_call: TRBJ1-1
clone_size: many
cdr3_length: 16
v_call: TRBV7-8
cdr3_aa: CASRARWGRRDTEAFF
cdr3_nt: TGTGCCAGCAGAGCCAGGTGGGGGCGAAGGGACACTGAAGCTTTCTTT

d_call: -
j_call: TRBJ2-2
clone_size: -
cdr3_length: 15
v_call: TRBV7-2
cdr3_aa: CASSLLTSNTGELFF
cdr3_nt: TGTGCCAGCAGCTTGCTTACATCGAACACCGGGGAGCTGTTTTTT

d_call: -
j_call: TRBJ2-7
clone_size: -
cdr3_length: 16
v_call: TRBV19
cdr3_aa: CASSPTPGVSSYEQYF
cdr3_nt: TGTGCCAGTAGTCCAACCCCGGGCGTTAGCTCCTACGAGCAGTACTTC

d_call: TRBD1
j_call: TRBJ1-5
clone_size: many
cdr3_length: 14
v_call: TRBV20-1
cdr3_aa: CSASGTEGNQPQHF
cdr3_nt: TGCAGTGCTAGCGGGACAGAAGGCAATCAGCCCCAGCATTTT

d_call: TRBD1
j_call: TRBJ2-1
clone_size: -
cdr3_length: 13
v_call: TRBV7-9
cdr3_aa: CASSPPDRARQFF
cdr3_nt: TGTGCCAGCAGCCCCCCCGACAGGGCAAGGCAGTTCTTC

d_call: TRBD2
j_call: TRBJ2-1
clone_size: few
cdr3_length: 16
v_call: TRBV6-2/TRBV6-3
cdr3_aa: CASSYFRTRNYNEQFF
cdr3_nt: TGTGCCAGCAGTTACTTTAGGACTAGGAACTACAATGAGCAGTTCTTC

d_call: -
j_call: TRBJ2-7
clone_size: -
cdr3_length: 16
v_call: TRBV7-8
cdr3_aa: CASSPPRGDLHLWQYF
cdr3_nt: TGTGCCAGCAGCCCCCCCCGGGGAGACCTACATCTTTGGCAGTACTTC

d_call: TRBD1
j_call: TRBJ2-7
clone_size: -
cdr3_length: 15
v_call: TRBV10-3
cdr3_aa: CAIRDGTGGFYEQYF
cdr3_nt: TGTGCCATCCGCGATGGGACAGGGGGCTTCTACGAGCAGTACTTC

d_call: -
j_call: TRBJ1-5
clone_size: many
cdr3_length: 17
v_call: TRBV24-1
cdr3_aa: CATSDHPVGGSNQPQHF
cdr3_nt: TGTGCCACCAGTGATCACCCCGTAGGCGGAAGCAATCAGCCCCAGCATTTT

d_call: -
j_call: TRBJ1-1
clone_size: many
cdr3_length: 16
v_call: TRBV5-1
cdr3_aa: CASSETAGADGVAAFF
cdr3_nt: TGCGCCAGCAGTGAGACAGCCGGGGCGGATGGTGTTGCGGCTTTCTTT

d_call: -
j_call: TRBJ1-2
clone_size: -
cdr3_length: 12
v_call: TRBV6-2/TRBV6-3
cdr3_aa: CASTVDREDYTF
cdr3_nt: TGTGCCAGCACCGTCGACCGAGAAGACTACACCTTC

d_call: -
j_call: TRBJ2-3
clone_size: -
cdr3_length: 17
v_call: TRBV5-1
cdr3_aa: CASSPLGGGSSTDTQYF
cdr3_nt: TGCGCCAGCAGCCCCTTAGGTGGGGGCAGTAGCACAGATACGCAGTATTTT

d_call: -
j_call: TRBJ1-2
clone_size: many
cdr3_length: 11
v_call: TRBV11-2
cdr3_aa: CASSVGNGYTF
cdr3_nt: TGTGCCAGCAGCGTCGGGAATGGCTACACCTTC

d_call: -
j_call: TRBJ1-6
clone_size: -
cdr3_length: 15
v_call: TRBV6-1
cdr3_aa: CASSRSQASNSPLHF
cdr3_nt: TGTGCCAGCAGTCGAAGCCAGGCGAGTAATTCACCCCTCCACTTT

d_call: -
j_call: TRBJ2-3
clone_size: many
cdr3_length: 14
v_call: TRBV9
cdr3_aa: CASSASTSTDTQYF
cdr3_nt: TGTGCCAGCAGCGCCTCGACTAGCACAGATACGCAGTATTTT

d_call: -
j_call: TRBJ2-2
clone_size: many
cdr3_length: 14
v_call: TRBV2
cdr3_aa: CASSWGAVGGELFF
cdr3_nt: TGTGCCAGCAGTTGGGGCGCGGTGGGCGGGGAGCTGTTTTTT

d_call: -
j_call: TRBJ2-5
clone_size: few
cdr3_length: 14
v_call: TRBV29-1
cdr3_aa: CSVEDGLLQETQYF
cdr3_nt: TGCAGCGTTGAAGATGGACTACTCCAAGAGACCCAGTACTTC

d_call: -
j_call: TRBJ2-7
clone_size: many
cdr3_length: 14
v_call: TRBV11-3
cdr3_aa: CASSSWDNTYEQYF
cdr3_nt: TGTGCCAGCAGCTCATGGGACAACACCTACGAGCAGTACTTC

d_call: -
j_call: TRBJ1-1
clone_size: few
cdr3_length: 15
v_call: TRBV29-1
cdr3_aa: CSVVEGIGSNTEAFF
cdr3_nt: TGCAGCGTTGTGGAGGGGATAGGGTCTAACACTGAAGCTTTCTTT

d_call: -
j_call: TRBJ2-7
clone_size: many
cdr3_length: 15
v_call: TRBV20-1
cdr3_aa: CSAIVVQLADYEQYF
cdr3_nt: TGCAGTGCGATAGTCGTCCAGCTGGCCGACTACGAGCAGTACTTC

d_call: -
j_call: TRBJ1-5
clone_size: -
cdr3_length: 15
v_call: TRBV27
cdr3_aa: CASSLNRASNQPQHF
cdr3_nt: TGTGCCAGCAGTTTAAACAGGGCTAGCAATCAGCCCCAGCATTTT

d_call: TRBD1
j_call: TRBJ2-1
clone_size: -
cdr3_length: 14
v_call: TRBV28
cdr3_aa: CASSEWQGANEQFF
cdr3_nt: TGTGCCAGCAGTGAATGGCAGGGGGCCAATGAGCAGTTCTTC

d_call: -
j_call: TRBJ2-5
clone_size: -
cdr3_length: 13
v_call: TRBV4-3
cdr3_aa: CASSRSVPETQYF
cdr3_nt: TGCGCCAGCAGCCGTAGCGTTCCGGAGACCCAGTACTTC

d_call: TRBD1
j_call: TRBJ2-7
clone_size: few
cdr3_length: 13
v_call: TRBV6-2/TRBV6-3
cdr3_aa: CASKGQTLYEQYF
cdr3_nt: TGTGCCAGCAAGGGACAGACCCTCTACGAGCAGTACTTC

d_call: -
j_call: TRBJ2-7
clone_size: many
cdr3_length: 12
v_call: TRBV5-1
cdr3_aa: CASSSPSAEQYF
cdr3_nt: TGCGCCAGCAGCTCCCCTAGCGCCGAGCAGTACTTC